Each of the 18 T cell receptor beta chains below was sequenced from the same sample in a study of T cell changes during pregnancy in multiple sclerosis. The table came from immunoSEQ multiplex PCR; TCRdb's copy has only in-frame clones and leaves some out. The repertoire holds 70,000 or so clones, with 85% to 95% as singletons. The material sequenced was CD4+ T cells from peripheral blood mononuclear cells, taken after pregnancy. The receptor source for this set is a female donor with multiple sclerosis, enrolled in a pregnancy study.

This sequence joins TRBV7-6 and TRBJ1-4; TRBD1 is a possible D gene (6 bases). Germline-derived CDR1 and CDR2 are SGHVS and FNYEAQ. Trimming removed 0 bases from V and 7 bases from J, with 18 bases in between. The CDR3 runs to 17 residues. Here the CDR3 DNA reads TGTGCCAGCAGCTTAGCGATAGTACAGGGTACCGGTGAAAAACTGTTTTTT. This codes for CASSLAIVQGTGEKLFF.

The chain is built from TRBV28 and TRBJ1-5; no clear D gene. There are 14 residues in the CDR3. The germline V gene encodes CDR1 MDHEN and CDR2 SYDVKM. Trimming left V 3 bases short and J 0 bases short, with 6 bases between. CDR3 residues: CASSLELSNQPQHF. The CDR3 DNA reads TGTGCCAGCAGTTTGGAGCTTAGCAATCAGCCCCAGCATTTT.

The genes are TRBV30 and TRBJ1-3, with 9 nucleotides matching TRBD1. The CDR3 has 14 residues. J was trimmed by 6 bases and V by 0 bases; bases with no gene match: 3. The germline gives CDR1 GTSNPN, CDR2 SVGIG (reference sequence). CDR3 DNA: TGTGCCTGGAGTGTACAGGGGGCTGTAAACACCATATATTTT. Its protein product is CAWSVQGAVNTIYF.

The rearrangement uses TRBV7-5 and TRBJ2-5; the table assigns TRBD1, which was not confirmed against the DNA. TRBV7-5 has pseudogene status. The CDR3 totals 22 residues. The CDR3 loop is CVRSLGGQVPALYSLPQETQYF. As DNA, the CDR3 is TGTGTCAGAAGCTTAGGGGGGCAGGTCCCAGCTCTCTACTCACTTCCCCAAGAGACCCAGTACTTC.

V usage is TRBV28 and J usage is TRBJ1-1; D remains ambiguous. Trimming cost V 5 bases and J 0 bases, with 13 bases left between them. Germline values: CDR1 MDHEN, CDR2 SYDVKM. The CDR3 has 15 amino acids. This CDR3 reads CASSGGAYVNTEAFF. The DNA of the CDR3 is TGTGCCAGCAGTGGCGGCGCCTACGTGAACACTGAAGCTTTCTTT.

The rearrangement uses TRBV19 and TRBJ2-2; 8 nucleotides agree with TRBD2. The trim removed 5 bases at V and 2 bases at J, leaving 13 bases unmatched. In germline, CDR1 is LNHDA, CDR2 SQIVND (reference sequence). This CDR3 region has 18 residues. The CDR3 DNA reads as TGTGCCAGTAGTCCTCCGGGAGGGGGGCAACTTAACACCGGGGAGCTGTTTTTT. This sequence encodes CASSPPGGGQLNTGELFF.

The gene calls are TRBV6-5 and TRBJ2-1; D is unclear. V lost 5 bases and J 3 bases, leaving 2 bases between the germline ends. CDR3 length: 11 amino acids. From germline, CDR1 is MNHEY and CDR2 SVGAGI. Here the CDR3 reads CASSRYNEQFF. CDR3 DNA: TGTGCCAGCAGTCGCTACAATGAGCAGTTCTTC.

The chain has TRBV5-1 and TRBJ1-5; the D is unclear. This CDR3 contains 13 residues. Germline V gives CDR1 SGHRS, CDR2 YFSETQ. V was pared by 2 bases and J by 11 bases, with 14 bases between. DNA for the CDR3: TGCGCCAGCAGCTTAGACACAGCCGCAGCCCAGCATTTT. Residues: CASSLDTAAAQHF.

The chain couples TRBV5-8 to TRBJ1-5; the match to TRBD1 covers 8 bases. CDR3 size: 15 residues. V shed 3 bases and J 5 bases; nucleotides not matched to a gene: 7. CDR1 and CDR2 (germline): SGHTS, YDEGEE. The CDR3 nucleotides read TGTGCCAGCAGCTACGGACAGGGCGGTTATCAGCCCCAGCATTTT. Encoded protein: CASSYGQGGYQPQHF.

J is TRBJ2-6 and V is TRBV27; tentative D call: TRBD1 (5 bases). CDR3 length: 16 amino acids. Germline loops: CDR1 MNHEY, CDR2 SMNVEV (reference sequence). V was shortened by 2 bases and J by 2 bases, with 10 bases between the two germline ends. The chain's CDR3 is CASSLRAGPGANVLTF. The CDR3 bases are TGTGCCAGCAGTTTACGGGCAGGGCCTGGGGCCAACGTCCTGACTTTC.

On this clone: The same CDR3 can be traced to other DNA sequences in this sample. The rearrangement joins TRBV9 to TRBJ2-5; perhaps TRBD1 as D (6 bases). Germline CDR1 SGDLS, CDR2 YYNGEE. Trimming stripped 2 bases from V and 0 bases from J, with 8 bases between. The CDR3 runs 14 residues. CDR3 protein: CASSVRQDQETQYF. The CDR3 nucleotides are TGTGCCAGCAGCGTTCGACAGGACCAAGAGACCCAGTACTTC.

The chain couples TRBV7-2 to TRBJ2-3; 9 nucleotides agree with TRBD1. Germline CDR1 reads SGHTA; CDR2 reads FQGNSA. V shed 4 bases and J 4 bases; nucleotides not matched to a gene: 9. This CDR3 comprises 16 residues. CDR3 nucleotide sequence: TGTGCCAGCAGCTATCCCGGGACAGGGTTCGCAGATACGCAGTATTTT. Residues: CASSYPGTGFADTQYF.

Only one count was recorded for this clone. The rearrangement uses TRBV30 and TRBJ1-2, with TRBD1 as a possible D gene (5 bases). Germline V gives CDR1 GTSNPN, CDR2 SVGIG (reference sequence). Trimming removed 0 bases at V and 1 base at J, with 9 bases between. The CDR3 sequence is 14 residues long. CDR3 amino acids: CAWSVDSLNYGYTF. Written as DNA, the CDR3 is TGTGCCTGGAGTGTCGACAGTCTTAACTATGGCTACACCTTC.

J is TRBJ2-7 and V is TRBV27; 12 bases align to TRBD2. CDR1 is MNHEY, CDR2 SMNVEV, per germline (reference sequence). V shed 6 bases and J 2 bases; nucleotides not matched to a gene: 14. The CDR3 sequence is 18 residues long. CDR3 nucleotide sequence: TGTGCCAGCAGCCGAGTACGGTCCGGGACTAGCGGGCCCTACGAGCAGTACTTC. This encodes CASSRVRSGTSGPYEQYF.

The rearrangement links TRBV5-6 to TRBJ2-5, with a tentative D call TRBD2 (6 bases). V lost 3 bases and J lost 5, with 14 bases in between. The CDR3 covers 14 residues. Germline lookup yields CDR1 SGHDT and CDR2 YYEEEE. CDR3 protein: CASSSGLSGETQYF. CDR3 nucleotides: TGTGCCAGCAGCTCGGGACTCAGCGGGGAGACCCAGTACTTC.

V and J are TRBV7-3 and TRBJ1-1, with D perhaps matching TRBD1 (5 bases). Deletions cut 0 bases from V and 2 bases from J, with 10 bases between. There are 15 residues in the CDR3. Germline values: CDR1 SGHTA, CDR2 FQGTGA. CDR3 loop: CASSLTGGINTEAFF. The CDR3 bases are TGTGCCAGCAGCTTAACGGGGGGGATCAACACTGAAGCTTTCTTT.

V usage is TRBV5-1 and J usage is TRBJ2-3, with 9 nucleotides matching TRBD1. Germline V gene data show CDR1 as SGHRS and CDR2 as YFSETQ. The CDR3 contains 15 residues. V was pared by 5 bases and J by 6 bases, with 10 bases of the junction left unmatched. CDR3 sequence: CASRYTGGGMDTQYF. In DNA form, the CDR3 reads TGCGCCAGCAGGTATACAGGGGGCGGAATGGATACGCAGTATTTT. Full variable domain (remainder filled in from reference TRBV5-1 and TRBJ2-3): KAGVTQTPRYLIKTRGQQVTLSCSPISGHRSVSWYQQTPGQGLQFLFEYFSETQRNKGNFPGRFSGRQFSNSRSEMNVSTLELGDSALYLCASRYTGGGMDTQYFGPGTRLTVL.

This rearrangement joins TRBV19 to TRBJ2-1; a weak D match, TRBD1 (5 bases). The V and J ends lost 5 bases and 4 bases respectively, with 18 bases between them. This CDR3 is built from 16 residues. Germline lookup yields CDR1 LNHDA and CDR2 SQIVND (reference sequence). The CDR3 protein is CASSQSQGLKYNEQFF. CDR3 nucleotide sequence: TGTGCCAGTAGTCAATCTCAGGGTTTGAAGTACAATGAGCAGTTCTTC.